The 17 T cell receptor beta chains listed next were all sequenced from one sample in a study of blood T cell repertoires in COVID-19. Produced via immunoSEQ multiplex PCR; TCRdb's table is partial and in-frame only. The sample records roughly 25,000 clones, around 86% being singletons. Sample: peripheral blood. The receptor source for this set is a woman of 80 years or more with acute or convalescent COVID-19.

The gene calls are TRBV29-1 and TRBJ1-1, with D unclear. V gave up 5 bases and J gave up 4 bases, with 20 bases separating them. The CDR3 is made up of 15 amino acids. Germline V gene data show CDR1 as SQVTM and CDR2 as ANQGSEA. The CDR3 DNA follows: TGCAGCGTTAAACCCCAAGGGCCGGGGAGCACTGAAGCTTTCTTT. Translating gives CSVKPQGPGSTEAFF.

This chain joins TRBV5-6 and TRBJ1-2; D gene uncertain. Germline lookup yields CDR1 SGHDT and CDR2 YYEEEE. This CDR3 has 14 amino acids. Trimming left V 4 bases short and J 8 bases short, with 18 bases between. The CDR3, as DNA: TGTGCCAGCAGCCATCTGCTAGTCCCTGGCGGCTACACCTTC. This codes for CASSHLLVPGGYTF.

This clone was recorded once. J is TRBJ2-5 and V is TRBV19; a possible D gene is TRBD2 (5 bases). Trimming cost V 6 bases and J 4 bases, with 15 bases left between them. Germline lookup yields CDR1 LNHDA and CDR2 SQIVND (reference sequence). The CDR3 runs to 14 residues. Here the CDR3 reads CASRSSSGGETQYF. For the CDR3, the DNA is TGTGCCAGTAGATCCAGCTCAGGAGGAGAGACCCAGTACTTC.

The chain links TRBV9 to TRBJ2-2; a weak D match, TRBD1 (6 bases). Per the germline V gene, CDR1 is SGDLS and CDR2 is YYNGEE. CDR3 length: 17 residues. V lost 6 bases and J 1 base, leaving 19 bases between the germline ends. The CDR3 loop is CASTATVGQQNTGELFF. The CDR3 nucleotides are TGTGCCAGCACCGCTACCGTTGGACAGCAGAACACCGGGGAGCTGTTTTTT.

This rearrangement joins TRBV7-9 to TRBJ1-5; tentatively, D is TRBD1 (5 bases). The V gene lost 6 bases and the J gene lost 7 bases, with 22 bases spanning the gap. This CDR3 spans 16 amino acids. CDR1 is SEHNR and CDR2 is FQNEAQ in the germline V gene (reference sequence). The CDR3 region is CASSLGPGREGQPQHF. CDR3 in DNA: TGTGCCAGCAGTCTAGGGCCTGGCAGGGAAGGGCAGCCCCAGCATTTT. The full variable domain, in which reference TRBV7-9 and TRBJ1-5 provide the parts outside the CDR3, is DTGVSQNPRHKITKRGQNVTFRCDPISEHNRLYWYRQTLGQGPEFLTYFQNEAQLEKSRLLSDRFSAERPKGSFSTLEIQRTEQGDSAMYLCASSLGPGREGQPQHFGDGTRLSIL.

This chain connects TRBV6-5 to TRBJ2-5, with no clear D. Germline lookup yields CDR1 MNHEY and CDR2 SVGAGI. The CDR3 is 15 amino acids. Trimming took 2 bases from V and 0 from J, leaving 10 bases between them. The CDR3 nucleotides read TGTGCCAGCAGTTACCTAGGCAGACACCAAGAGACCCAGTACTTC. This gives the protein CASSYLGRHQETQYF.

This chain joins TRBV7-2 and TRBJ2-1; D is ambiguous. Per the germline V gene, CDR1 is SGHTA and CDR2 is FQGNSA. Trimming took 7 bases from V and 5 from J, leaving 12 bases between them. The CDR3 length is 13 residues. CDR3 loop: CASKDRVHNEQFF. DNA for the CDR3: TGTGCCAGCAAAGATCGGGTCCACAATGAGCAGTTCTTC.

J is TRBJ2-5 and V is TRBV11-3; D may be TRBD2 (5 bases). CDR3 length equals 15 residues. V was shortened by 3 bases and J by 3 bases, with 14 bases between the two germline ends. CDR1 is SGHNT, CDR2 YENEEA, per germline. In DNA, the CDR3 is TGTGCCAGCAGCTTGGCAGGAGGAAGGGAAGAGACCCAGTACTTC. Translating gives CASSLAGGREETQYF.

This clone was detected a few times. The chain links TRBV4-3 to TRBJ1-2; D unresolved. The CDR3 loop spans 16 amino acids. Germline loops: CDR1 LGHNA, CDR2 YSLEER. Trimming took off 1 base at V and 5 bases at J, with 17 bases between the two ends. As DNA, the CDR3 is TGCGCCAGCAGCCAAGTGCCGGTACTTTCTTCGTATGGCTACACCTTC. Its translation is CASSQVPVLSSYGYTF.

This sequence joins TRBV6-5 and TRBJ2-7; 10 nucleotides line up with TRBD1. CDR1 is MNHEY, CDR2 SVGAGI, per germline. The V and J ends lost 7 bases and 5 bases, in that order; junction bases with no gene match: 8. This CDR3 contains 14 residues. CDR3 bases: TGTGCCAGCATCCCGGGACAGGGGCGGGACGAGCAGTACTTC. Its protein product is CASIPGQGRDEQYF.

The chain is built from TRBV6-2 or TRBV6-3 and TRBJ1-4; weak D call: TRBD1 (6 bases). V lost 4 bases and J lost 3, with 12 bases in between. The CDR3 extends over 15 amino acids. Germline V lookup: CDR1 MNHEY, CDR2 SVGEGT. CDR3 nucleotides: TGTGCCAGCAGTTCCCGGGACACCGCTAATGAAAAACTGTTTTTT. Translating it yields CASSSRDTANEKLFF.

The chain is built from TRBV7-2 and TRBJ2-5, with a possible D match to TRBD2 (5 bases). This CDR3 spans 15 amino acids. From germline, CDR1 is SGHTA and CDR2 FQGNSA. V was cut by 5 bases and J by 2 bases, with 15 bases left in between. The CDR3 reads CASSALARDQETQYF. The CDR3 coding sequence is TGTGCCAGCAGCGCTTTAGCCCGGGATCAAGAGACCCAGTACTTC.

The CDR3: CASSQDGTTDEQFF. CDR3 DNA: TGTGCCAGCAGTCAAGACGGGACTACGGATGAGCAGTTCTTC. V gene TRBV7-2 combines with J gene TRBJ2-1, with 7 bases matching TRBD2. Trimming cost V 6 bases and J 8 bases; bases outside gene matches: 10. CDR1 and CDR2 (germline): SGHTA, FQGNSA. This CDR3 spans 14 amino acids.

The gene calls are TRBV6-4 and TRBJ2-1; possible D gene TRBD2, 5 bases. V was pared by 5 bases and J by 5 bases, with 13 bases between. The CDR3 consists of 14 residues. The germline V gene encodes CDR1 MRHNA and CDR2 SNTAGT. The CDR3 is CASSPEALDNEQFF. The CDR3 DNA reads as TGTGCCAGCAGTCCGGAGGCGTTGGACAATGAGCAGTTCTTC.

This clone was seen only once. V gene TRBV14 combines with J gene TRBJ2-2, with D maybe TRBD2 (5 bases). This CDR3 region has 15 residues. Germline loops: CDR1 SGHDN, CDR2 FVKESK. Trimming left V 8 bases short and J 4 bases short, with 17 bases between. CDR3 sequence (DNA): TGTGCCAGCCGTAACGGGATGATCAGCACCGGGGAGCTGTTTTTT. Translated: CASRNGMISTGELFF. Full variable domain (remainder filled in from reference TRBV14 and TRBJ2-2): EAGVTQFPSHSVIEKGQTVTLRCDPISGHDNLYWYRRVMGKEIKFLLHFVKESKQDESGMPNNRFLAERTGGTYSTLKVQPAELEDSGVYFCASRNGMISTGELFFGEGSRLTVL.

The chain is built from TRBV6-6 and TRBJ2-7, with D possibly matching TRBD1 (5 bases). The germline gives CDR1 MNHNY, CDR2 SVGAGI (reference sequence). This CDR3 has 15 residues. V lost 5 bases and J 0 bases, leaving 14 bases between the germline ends. The CDR3 sequence: CASSNVERGSYEQYF. In DNA form, the CDR3 reads TGTGCCAGCAGTAATGTAGAAAGGGGCTCCTACGAGCAGTACTTC.

This clone was observed once. V gene TRBV6-1 combines with J gene TRBJ1-5, with TRBD1 as a possible D gene (6 bases). V shed 2 bases and J shed 15 bases, with 17 bases lying between them. From germline, CDR1 is MNHNS and CDR2 SASEGT. This CDR3 spans 13 amino acids. The CDR3 sequence: CASSEKGQALRHF. The CDR3 DNA follows: TGTGCCAGCAGTGAAAAGGGACAAGCGTTACGGCATTTT.